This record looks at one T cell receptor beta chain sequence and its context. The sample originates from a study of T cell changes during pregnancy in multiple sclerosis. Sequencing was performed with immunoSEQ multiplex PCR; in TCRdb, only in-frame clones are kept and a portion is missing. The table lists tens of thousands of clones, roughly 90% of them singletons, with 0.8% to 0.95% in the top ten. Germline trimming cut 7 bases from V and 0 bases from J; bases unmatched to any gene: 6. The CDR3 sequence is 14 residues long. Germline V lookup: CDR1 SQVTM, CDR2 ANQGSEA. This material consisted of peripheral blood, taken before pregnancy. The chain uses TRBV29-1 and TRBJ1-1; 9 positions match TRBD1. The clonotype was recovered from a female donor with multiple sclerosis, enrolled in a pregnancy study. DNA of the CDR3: TGCAGCGCGGGGACAGGGAGCATGAACACTGAAGCTTTCTTT. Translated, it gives CSAGTGSMNTEAFF. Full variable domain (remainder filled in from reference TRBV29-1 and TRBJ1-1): SAVISQKPSRDICQRGTSLTIQCQVDSQVTMMFWYRQQPGQSLTLIATANQGSEATYESGFVIDKFPISRPNLTFSTLTVSNMSPEDSSIYLCSAGTGSMNTEAFFGQGTRLTVV.